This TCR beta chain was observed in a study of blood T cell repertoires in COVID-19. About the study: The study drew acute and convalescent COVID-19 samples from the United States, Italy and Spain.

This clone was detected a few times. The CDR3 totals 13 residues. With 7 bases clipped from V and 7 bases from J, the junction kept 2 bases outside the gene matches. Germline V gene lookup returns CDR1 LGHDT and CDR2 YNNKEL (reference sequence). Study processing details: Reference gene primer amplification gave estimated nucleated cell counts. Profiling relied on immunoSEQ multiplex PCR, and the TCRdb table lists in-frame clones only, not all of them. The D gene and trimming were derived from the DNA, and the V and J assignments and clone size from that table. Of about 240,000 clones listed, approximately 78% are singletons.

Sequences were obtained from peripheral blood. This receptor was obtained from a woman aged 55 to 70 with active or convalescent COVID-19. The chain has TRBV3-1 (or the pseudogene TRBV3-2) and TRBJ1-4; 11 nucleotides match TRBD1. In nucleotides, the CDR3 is TGTGCCAGCAAAGGGACAGGGGGTGAAAAACTGTTTTTT. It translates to CASKGTGGEKLFF.